The 11 T cell receptor beta chains reported below all come from one sample, sequenced in a study of T cells in Graves' hyperthyroidism and ophthalmopathy. From RNA transcripts, TCR beta CDR3 regions were amplified. HTBI primers drove first-round RT-PCR of the TCR CDR3. One entry per CDR3 protein, called by TCRdb with MiXCR from the multiplex PCR reads. The data hold 400,000 to 600,000 distinct CDR3 sequences, with 20% observed a single time. What was sequenced was blood. The receptor set was obtained from a man aged 18 to 35 with Graves' hyperthyroidism.

This clonotype has a handful of counts. V is TRBV6-5 and J is TRBJ1-2; no definite D call. Trimming shortened V by 4 bases and J by 7 bases, and 16 bases separated the two germline ends. The CDR3 loop spans 14 amino acids. CDR1 is MNHEY, CDR2 SVGAGI, per germline. CDR3 in amino acids: CASSSPGFRFGYTF. DNA of the CDR3: TGTGCCAGCAGTTCCCCAGGATTCCGCTTTGGCTACACCTTC.

This clonotype showed up many times. This rearrangement joins TRBV12-3 or TRBV12-4 to TRBJ1-1, with a tentative D call TRBD1 (5 bases). This CDR3 spans 15 amino acids. The ends were cut back, 7 bases at V and 2 bases at J, with 17 bases in the middle. CDR3 nucleotide sequence: TGTGCCAGCACCCTGGGACTGTCCATAAACACTGAAGCTTTCTTT. Translated, it gives CASTLGLSINTEAFF.

This clonotype was detected ten times or more. The CDR3 reads CASSHRDSQETQYF. DNA for the CDR3: TGTGCCAGCAGCCACCGGGACTCCCAAGAGACCCAGTACTTC. The rearrangement links TRBV11-1 to TRBJ2-5, with a possible D match to TRBD2 (6 bases). V was cut by 5 bases and J by 1 base, with 11 bases left in between. The CDR3 runs 14 residues. Per germline, CDR1 SGHAT and CDR2 FQDESV (reference sequence).

In this sample, this clonotype turned up many times. This chain links TRBV12-3 or TRBV12-4 with TRBJ1-5, with D perhaps matching TRBD1 (6 bases). The V end lost 6 bases, the J end lost 0 bases, and 12 bases lay between the germline ends. CDR3 length equals 15 residues. CDR3 DNA: TGTGCCAGCAGAGAGAGGACAGATAGCAATCAGCCCCAGCATTTT. As protein: CASRERTDSNQPQHF.

Ten or more counts support this clonotype. The chain recombines TRBV28 with TRBJ1-1; 11 bases line up with TRBD1. The V segment lost 1 base and the J segment 11 bases; nucleotides outside the gene matches: 9. The CDR3 sequence is 15 residues long. Germline V CDR1 and CDR2: MDHEN, SYDVKM. The CDR3 region has the DNA TGTGCCAGCAGTTTATTCGGACAGGGGGCTACTAGTGCTTTCTTT. Translated, it gives CASSLFGQGATSAFF.

The sample holds one count of this clonotype. The rearrangement uses TRBV5-1 and TRBJ2-5; 8 positions agree with TRBD1. The J segment lost 6 bases and the V segment lost 4 bases, leaving 11 bases of the junction unmatched. The CDR3 runs to 15 residues. The germline V gene encodes CDR1 SGHRS and CDR2 YFSETQ. The CDR3 spells CASSPQWDRRKTQYF. The CDR3 DNA is TGCGCCAGCAGCCCACAATGGGACAGGCGAAAGACCCAGTACTTC.

The chain links TRBV5-1 to TRBJ2-7, with a tentative D call TRBD2 (6 bases). Trimming took 4 bases from V and 6 from J, leaving 23 bases between them. The CDR3 extends over 16 amino acids. The germline V gene encodes CDR1 SGHRS and CDR2 YFSETQ. CDR3 sequence reads: CASSRGTLRNLSEQYF. The CDR3 bases are TGCGCCAGCAGCCGCGGGACCCTCAGAAATCTAAGCGAGCAGTACTTC.

The V and J genes are TRBV7-6 and TRBJ2-1, with D maybe TRBD1 (6 bases). Trimming left V 5 bases short and J 9 bases short, with 17 bases between. Germline-derived CDR1 and CDR2 are SGHVS and FNYEAQ. The CDR3 sequence is 14 residues long. The CDR3 DNA sequence: TGTGCCAGCAGCCCCAGAGACAGGTTCGGTGAGCAGTTCTTC. This encodes CASSPRDRFGEQFF.

The chain links TRBV20-1 to TRBJ1-6, with 9 bases lining up with TRBD1. Losses at the gene ends were 5 bases for V and 3 bases for J; bases not matched to a gene: 5. This CDR3 is 15 amino acids long. Germline V gene data show CDR1 as DFQATT and CDR2 as SNEGSKA (reference sequence). The CDR3 is CSALSGQGYNSPLHF. The CDR3 nucleotides read TGCAGTGCTCTTTCGGGACAGGGCTATAATTCACCCCTCCACTTT.

In its sample, this clonotype was seen many times. This rearrangement joins TRBV29-1 to TRBJ2-5, with 8 bases identical to TRBD2. Looked up from germline, CDR1 is SQVTM and CDR2 is ANQGSEA. The length of the CDR3 is 12 residues. With 4 bases clipped from V and 4 bases from J, the junction kept 2 bases outside the gene matches. CDR3 loop: CSVGTSGETQYF. CDR3 nucleotides: TGCAGCGTTGGAACTAGCGGAGAGACCCAGTACTTC.

This rearrangement joins TRBV24-1 to TRBJ2-5, with TRBD2 matching 8 bases. The J segment lost 6 bases and the V segment lost 3 bases, leaving 8 bases of the junction unmatched. The CDR3 has 15 amino acids. Germline CDR1 is KGHDR and CDR2 is SFDVKD. CDR3 loop: CATSDPGGGQKTQYF. DNA for the CDR3: TGTGCCACCAGTGATCCCGGGGGGGGCCAGAAGACCCAGTACTTC.